This T cell receptor beta chain was sequenced for a study of shared clonotypes between healthy human individuals. Trimming stripped 6 bases from V and 2 bases from J, with 12 bases between. Per the germline V gene, CDR1 is LGHNT and CDR2 is FRNRAP. The CDR3 spans 14 residues. Assay used: immunoSEQ multiplex PCR; TCRdb lists only in-frame clones, some missing. Of 2 million to 2.5 million clones listed, about 92% were seen once; the top ten hold 0.3% to 0.4%. The sequencing sample was made of naive CD4+ T cells from PBMCs. Specified subset: CD45RA+ positively selected. The rearrangement links TRBV12-5 to TRBJ2-3, with D possibly being TRBD2 (6 bases). The sequence was obtained from a man between 18 and 35 years old in good health. Some clones in this sample may be carry-over from other donors' samples. The CDR3 nucleotides are TGTGCTAGTGGGCCGGGGGATGTCACAGATACGCAGTATTTT. This codes for CASGPGDVTDTQYF.